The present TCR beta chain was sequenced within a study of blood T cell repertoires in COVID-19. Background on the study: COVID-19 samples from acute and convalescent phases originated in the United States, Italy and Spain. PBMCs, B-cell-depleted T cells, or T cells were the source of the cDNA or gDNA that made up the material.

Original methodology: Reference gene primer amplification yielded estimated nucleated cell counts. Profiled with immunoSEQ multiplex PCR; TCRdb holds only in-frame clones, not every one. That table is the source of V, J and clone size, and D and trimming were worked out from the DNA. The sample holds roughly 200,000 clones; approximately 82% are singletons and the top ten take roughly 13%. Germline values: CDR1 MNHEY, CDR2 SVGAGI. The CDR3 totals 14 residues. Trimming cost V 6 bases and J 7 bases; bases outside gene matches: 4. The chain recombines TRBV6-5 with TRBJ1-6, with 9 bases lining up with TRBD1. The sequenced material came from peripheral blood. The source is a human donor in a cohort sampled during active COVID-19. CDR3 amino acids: CASRWTGVNSPLHF. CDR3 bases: TGTGCCAGCAGGTGGACAGGGGTAAATTCACCCCTCCACTTT.